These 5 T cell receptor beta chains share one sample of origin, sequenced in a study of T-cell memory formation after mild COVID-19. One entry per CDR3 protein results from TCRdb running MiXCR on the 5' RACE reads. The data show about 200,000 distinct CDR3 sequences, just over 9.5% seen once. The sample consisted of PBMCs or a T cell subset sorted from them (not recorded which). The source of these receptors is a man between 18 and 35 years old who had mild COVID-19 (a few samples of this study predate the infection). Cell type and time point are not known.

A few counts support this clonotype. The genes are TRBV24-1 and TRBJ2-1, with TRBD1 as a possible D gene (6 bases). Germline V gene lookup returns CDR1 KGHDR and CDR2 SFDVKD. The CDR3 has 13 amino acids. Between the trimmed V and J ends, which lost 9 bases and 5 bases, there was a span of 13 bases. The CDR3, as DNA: TGTGCCACCGGACAGAGATTAGACAATGAGCAGTTCTTC. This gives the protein CATGQRLDNEQFF.

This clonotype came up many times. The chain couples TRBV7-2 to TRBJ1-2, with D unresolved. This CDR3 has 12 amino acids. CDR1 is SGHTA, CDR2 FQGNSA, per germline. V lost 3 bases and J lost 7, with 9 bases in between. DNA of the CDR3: TGTGCCAGCAGCTTTAGGAGGAGTGGCTACACCTTC. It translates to CASSFRRSGYTF.

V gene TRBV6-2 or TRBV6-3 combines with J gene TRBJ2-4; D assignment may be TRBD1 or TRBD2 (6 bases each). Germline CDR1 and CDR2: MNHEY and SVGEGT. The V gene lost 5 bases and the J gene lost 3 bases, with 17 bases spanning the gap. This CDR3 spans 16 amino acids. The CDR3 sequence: CASSRRSEGGKNIQYF. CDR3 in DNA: TGTGCCAGCAGTCGACGCAGCGAGGGGGGCAAAAACATTCAGTACTTC.

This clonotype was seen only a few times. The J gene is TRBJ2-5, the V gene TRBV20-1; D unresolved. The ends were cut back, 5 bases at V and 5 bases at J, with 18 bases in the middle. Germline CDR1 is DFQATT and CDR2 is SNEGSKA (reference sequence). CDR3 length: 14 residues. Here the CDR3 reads CSALARDTAETQYF. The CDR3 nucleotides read TGCAGTGCTCTTGCTAGGGATACCGCCGAGACCCAGTACTTC.

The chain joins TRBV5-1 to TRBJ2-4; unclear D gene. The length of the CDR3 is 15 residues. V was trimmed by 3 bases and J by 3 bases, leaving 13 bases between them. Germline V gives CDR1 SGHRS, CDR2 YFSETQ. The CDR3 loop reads CASSSGQADKNIQYF. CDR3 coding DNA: TGCGCCAGCAGCTCTGGCCAGGCGGACAAAAACATTCAGTACTTC.